The T cell receptor beta chain described here comes from a study of T cell responses to AZD1222 COVID-19 vaccine. Study-wide findings and caveats: Following two doses of AZD1222, Spike-specific TCR breadth and depth rose. Regions left unmutated in variants are reportedly the target of nearly half of spike-specific TCRs.

With 3 bases removed from V and 8 bases from J, the gap between germline ends came to 17 bases. There are 16 residues in the CDR3. The germline V gene encodes CDR1 LNHDA and CDR2 SQIVND (reference sequence). In regard to this clone: What it recognizes is unknown.

Clones were sequenced by immunoSEQ multiplex PCR, and TCRdb holds only the in-frame ones, with some missing. The sample shows 80,000 to 90,000 clones, over 75% of them seen only once. The input for sequencing was peripheral blood, taken 28 days after the second AZD1222 dose. V gene TRBV19 combines with J gene TRBJ2-6; D is perhaps TRBD1 (5 bases). This receptor was taken from an adult who received the AZD1222 COVID-19 vaccine. CDR3 loop: CASSMSQASVSNVLTF. CDR3 nucleotide sequence: TGTGCCAGTAGTATGTCACAGGCCAGTGTTTCCAACGTCCTGACTTTC.